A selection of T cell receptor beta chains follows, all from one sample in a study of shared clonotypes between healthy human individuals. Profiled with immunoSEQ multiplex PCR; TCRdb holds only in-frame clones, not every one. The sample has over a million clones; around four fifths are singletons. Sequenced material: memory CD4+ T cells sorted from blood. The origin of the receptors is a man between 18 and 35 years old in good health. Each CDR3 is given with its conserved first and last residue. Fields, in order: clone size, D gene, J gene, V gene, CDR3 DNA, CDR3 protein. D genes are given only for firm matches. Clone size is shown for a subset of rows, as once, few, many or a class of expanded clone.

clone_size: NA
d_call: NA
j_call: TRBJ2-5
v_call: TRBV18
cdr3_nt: TGTGCCAGCTCACCACAAGGGCAAGAGACCCAGTACTTC
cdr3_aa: CASSPQGQETQYF

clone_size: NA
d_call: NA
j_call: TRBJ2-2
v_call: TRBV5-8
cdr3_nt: TGTGCCAGCAGCTTCTGGCGGGACACCGGGGAGCTGTTTTTT
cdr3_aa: CASSFWRDTGELFF

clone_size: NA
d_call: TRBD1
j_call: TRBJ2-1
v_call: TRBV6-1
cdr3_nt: TGTGCCAGCAGTGGTGACAGGGGATCCTTCAATGAGCAGTTCTTC
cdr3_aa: CASSGDRGSFNEQFF

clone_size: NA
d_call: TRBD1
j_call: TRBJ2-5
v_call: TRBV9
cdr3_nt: TGTGCCAGCAGCCCGTTCCAGGGGGCTTTGGGTCAAGAGACCCAGTACTTC
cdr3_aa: CASSPFQGALGQETQYF

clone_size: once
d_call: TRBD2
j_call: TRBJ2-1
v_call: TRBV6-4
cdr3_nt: TGTGCCAGCACGACCGTAGCGGGGGCGTACAATGAGCAGTTCTTC
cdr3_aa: CASTTVAGAYNEQFF

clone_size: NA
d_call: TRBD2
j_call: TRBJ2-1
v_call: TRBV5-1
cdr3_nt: TGCGCCAGCAGCTTGACTAGCGGGAGTATGAATGAGCAGTTCTTC
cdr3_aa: CASSLTSGSMNEQFF

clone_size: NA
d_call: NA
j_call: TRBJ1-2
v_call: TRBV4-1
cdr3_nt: TGCGCCAGCAGCCAAGATTCGGGCCTTGGCTATGGCTACACCTTC
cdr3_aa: CASSQDSGLGYGYTF

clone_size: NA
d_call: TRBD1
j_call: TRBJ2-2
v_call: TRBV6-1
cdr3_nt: TGTGCCAGCAGTAAGGGACAGGGGCCCGGGGAGCTGTTTTTT
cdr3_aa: CASSKGQGPGELFF

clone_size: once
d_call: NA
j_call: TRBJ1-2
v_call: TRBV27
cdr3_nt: TGTGCCAGCAGTATGGGAAATGACTATGGCTACACCTTC
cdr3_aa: CASSMGNDYGYTF

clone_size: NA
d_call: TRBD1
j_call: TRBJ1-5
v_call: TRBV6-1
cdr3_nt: TGTGCCAGCAGTGGAGACAGGGGAAATGGTCAGCCCCAGCATTTT
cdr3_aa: CASSGDRGNGQPQHF

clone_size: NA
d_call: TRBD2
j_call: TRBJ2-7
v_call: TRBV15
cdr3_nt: TGTGCCACCAGCAGCAGGACTAGCGGGGCCTACGAGCAGTACTTC
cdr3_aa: CATSSRTSGAYEQYF

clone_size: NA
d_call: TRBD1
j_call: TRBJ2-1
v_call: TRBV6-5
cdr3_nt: TGTGCCAGCAGTGCCGGGACAGGGGGCATGAATGAGCAGTTCTTC
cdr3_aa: CASSAGTGGMNEQFF

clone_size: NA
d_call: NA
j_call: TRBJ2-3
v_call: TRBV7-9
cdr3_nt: TGTGCGGCATCGGACACTGCGGGGCTCACAGATACGCAGTATTTT
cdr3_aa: CAASDTAGLTDTQYF

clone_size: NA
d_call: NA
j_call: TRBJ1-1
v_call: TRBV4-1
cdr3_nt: TGCGCCAGCAGCCAAGGACTGGAGAACACTGAAGCTTTCTTT
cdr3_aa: CASSQGLENTEAFF

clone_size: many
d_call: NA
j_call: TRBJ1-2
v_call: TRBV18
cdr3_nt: TGTGCCAGCTCACCCCGAGGAGGGGATGGCTACACCTTC
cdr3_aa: CASSPRGGDGYTF

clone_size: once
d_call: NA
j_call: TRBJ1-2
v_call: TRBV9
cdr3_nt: TGTGCCAGCAGCGTAGATCAGGGCAACTATGGCTACACCTTC
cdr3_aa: CASSVDQGNYGYTF

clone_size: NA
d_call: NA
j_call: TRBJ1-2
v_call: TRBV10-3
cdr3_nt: TGTGCCATCAGCGGGGACCTGGGAGGCTACACCTTC
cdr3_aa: CAISGDLGGYTF

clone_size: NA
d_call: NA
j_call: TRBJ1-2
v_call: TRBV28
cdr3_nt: TGTGCCAGCAGTACTTTCGAGGTGGGGTATGGCTACACCTTC
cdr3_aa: CASSTFEVGYGYTF

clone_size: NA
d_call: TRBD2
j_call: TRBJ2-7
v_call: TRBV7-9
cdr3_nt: TGTGCCAGCAGCTTAAAGGCGGGGGTTGAGCAGTACTTC
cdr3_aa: CASSLKAGVEQYF

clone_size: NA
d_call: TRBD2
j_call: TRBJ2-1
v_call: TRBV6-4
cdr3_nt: TGTGCCAGCAGCCTTGAGGGACTAGCGGACAATGAGCAGTTCTTC
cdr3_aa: CASSLEGLADNEQFF

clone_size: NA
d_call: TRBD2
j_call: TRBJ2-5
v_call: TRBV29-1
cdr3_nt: TGCAGCCTTCGCCTAGCGGGCCAAAACGCAGAGACCCAGTACTTC
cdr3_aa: CSLRLAGQNAETQYF

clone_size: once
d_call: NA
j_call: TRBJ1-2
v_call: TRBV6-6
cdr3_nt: TGTGCCAGCAGTTCCACCCGGCAGGGCCACTATGGCTACACCTTC
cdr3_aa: CASSSTRQGHYGYTF

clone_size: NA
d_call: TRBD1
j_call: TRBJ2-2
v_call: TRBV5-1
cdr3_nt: TGCGCCAGCAGCTTGGGATATGACAGGGGCGGCACCGGGGAGCTGTTTTTT
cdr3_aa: CASSLGYDRGGTGELFF

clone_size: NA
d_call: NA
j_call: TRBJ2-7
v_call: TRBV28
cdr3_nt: TGTGCCAGCAGAAAAAGGGGCGTTCAAACCCACGAGCAGTACTTC
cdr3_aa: CASRKRGVQTHEQYF

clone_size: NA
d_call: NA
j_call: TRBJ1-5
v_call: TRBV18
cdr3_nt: TGTGCCAGCTCACGCCGGGACGGTGATCAGCCCCAGCATTTT
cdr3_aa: CASSRRDGDQPQHF

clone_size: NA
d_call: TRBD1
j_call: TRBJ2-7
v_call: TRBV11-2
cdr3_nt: TGTGCCAGCAGCTTATGGACAGGGGGCGGGTACGAGCAGTACTTC
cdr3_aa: CASSLWTGGGYEQYF

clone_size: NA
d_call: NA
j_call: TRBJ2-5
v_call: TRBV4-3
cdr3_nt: TGCGCCAGCAGCCAAGATCTACGGGGAGGCGAGACCCAGTACTTC
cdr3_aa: CASSQDLRGGETQYF

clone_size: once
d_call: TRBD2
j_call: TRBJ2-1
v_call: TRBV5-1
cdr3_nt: TGCGCCAGCAGCCGGACCCTAGCGGGGGGGCCGAATGAGCAGTTCTTC
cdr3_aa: CASSRTLAGGPNEQFF

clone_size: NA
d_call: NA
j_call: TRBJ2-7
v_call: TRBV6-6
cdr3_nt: TGTGCCAGCAGTTACTCGGCAGGAGTATACGAGCAGTACTTC
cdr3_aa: CASSYSAGVYEQYF

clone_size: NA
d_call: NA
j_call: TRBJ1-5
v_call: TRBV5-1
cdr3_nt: TGCGCCAGCAGCTTACTTAGCAATCAGCCCCAGCATTTT
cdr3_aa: CASSLLSNQPQHF

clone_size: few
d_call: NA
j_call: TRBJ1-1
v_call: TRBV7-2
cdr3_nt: TGTGCCAGCAGCTCCATGAACACTGAAGCTTTCTTT
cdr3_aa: CASSSMNTEAFF

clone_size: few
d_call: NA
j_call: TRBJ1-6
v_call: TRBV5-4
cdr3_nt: TGTGCCAGCAGCTCACAGGGCTATAATTCACCCCTCCACTTT
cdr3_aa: CASSSQGYNSPLHF

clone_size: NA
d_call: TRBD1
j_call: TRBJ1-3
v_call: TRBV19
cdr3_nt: TGTGCCACTCGGGACAGAGAAAGCTCTGGAAACACCATATATTTT
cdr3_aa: CATRDRESSGNTIYF

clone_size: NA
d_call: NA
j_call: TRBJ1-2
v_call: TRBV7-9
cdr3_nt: TGTGCCAGCAGCCTTCCCGGCTATGGCTACACCTTC
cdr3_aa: CASSLPGYGYTF

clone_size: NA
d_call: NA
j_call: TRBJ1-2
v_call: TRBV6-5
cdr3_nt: TGTGCCAGCAGTTATAGTTTTGGGGAGGACGGCTACACCTTC
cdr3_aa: CASSYSFGEDGYTF

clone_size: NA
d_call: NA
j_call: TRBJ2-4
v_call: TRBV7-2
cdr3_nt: TGTGCCAGCAGCTCCGCGGGCCGGGACTTAAACATTCAGTACTTC
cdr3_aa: CASSSAGRDLNIQYF

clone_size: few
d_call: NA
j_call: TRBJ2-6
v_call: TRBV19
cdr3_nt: TGTGCCAGTACTCCCGCGGTTGGGTCTGGGGCCAACGTCCTGACTTTC
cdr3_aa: CASTPAVGSGANVLTF

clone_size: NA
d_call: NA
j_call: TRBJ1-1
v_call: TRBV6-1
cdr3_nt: TGTGCCAGCAGTGGCTACAGGGAAACTGAAGCTTTCTTT
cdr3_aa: CASSGYRETEAFF

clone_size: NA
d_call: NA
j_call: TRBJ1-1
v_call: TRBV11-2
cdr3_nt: TGTGCCAGCGCCGCTGGGAACACTGAAGCTTTCTTT
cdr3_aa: CASAAGNTEAFF

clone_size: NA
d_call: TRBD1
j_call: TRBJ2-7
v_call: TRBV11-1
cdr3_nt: TGTGCCAGCAGTCGAACGGGACAGGGGACCTACGAGCAGTACTTC
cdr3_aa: CASSRTGQGTYEQYF

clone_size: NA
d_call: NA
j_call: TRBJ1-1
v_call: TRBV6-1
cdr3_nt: TGTGCCAGCAGTTTCCAGGGAACTGAAGCTTTCTTT
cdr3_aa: CASSFQGTEAFF

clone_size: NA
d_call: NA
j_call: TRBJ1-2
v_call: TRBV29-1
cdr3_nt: TGCAGCGTGCAGGACAGCGCTAACTATGGCTACACCTTC
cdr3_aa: CSVQDSANYGYTF

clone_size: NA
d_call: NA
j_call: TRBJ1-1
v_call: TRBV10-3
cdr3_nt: TGTGCCATCAGTTCGGTCCGCGGCACTGAAGCTTTCTTT
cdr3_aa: CAISSVRGTEAFF

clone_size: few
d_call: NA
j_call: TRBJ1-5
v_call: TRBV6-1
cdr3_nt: TGTGCCAGCAGGGTAGATAGCAATCAGCCCCAGCATTTT
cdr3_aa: CASRVDSNQPQHF

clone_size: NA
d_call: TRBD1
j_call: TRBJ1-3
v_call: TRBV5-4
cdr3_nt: TGTGCCAGCAGACCAGACAGGGGAATTGCTGGAAACACCATATATTTT
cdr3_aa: CASRPDRGIAGNTIYF

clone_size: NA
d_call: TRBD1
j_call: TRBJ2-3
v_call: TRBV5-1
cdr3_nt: TGCGCCAGCAGCTTGCGGGACAGCCGCACAGATACGCAGTATTTT
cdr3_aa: CASSLRDSRTDTQYF

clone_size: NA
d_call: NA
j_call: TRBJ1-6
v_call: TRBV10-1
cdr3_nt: TGCGCCAGCAGTGGATCAGGGAATGGTTCACCCCTCCACTTT
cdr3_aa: CASSGSGNGSPLHF

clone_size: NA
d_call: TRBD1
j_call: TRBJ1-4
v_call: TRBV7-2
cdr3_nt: TGTGCCAGCAGTTTGACAGGGGGCAATGGTAATGAAAAACTGTTTTTT
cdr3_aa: CASSLTGGNGNEKLFF

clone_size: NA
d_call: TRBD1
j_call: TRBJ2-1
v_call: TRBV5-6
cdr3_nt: TGTGCCAGCAGCCCGACCGGGACAGGGTTGTCGTTCTTC
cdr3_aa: CASSPTGTGLSFF

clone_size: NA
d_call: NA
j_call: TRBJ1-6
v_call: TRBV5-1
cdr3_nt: TGCGCCAGCAGCTTGACCGGGCCGACCTATAATTCACCCCTCCACTTT
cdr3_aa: CASSLTGPTYNSPLHF

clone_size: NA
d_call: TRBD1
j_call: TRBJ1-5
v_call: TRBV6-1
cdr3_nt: TGTGCCAGCAGTGAGGACAGGGCTAGCAATCAGCCCCAGCATTTT
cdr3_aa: CASSEDRASNQPQHF

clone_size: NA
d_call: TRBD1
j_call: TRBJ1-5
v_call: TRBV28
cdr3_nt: TGTGCCAGCAGTTTTCGTTCGGGACAGAATCAGCCCCAGCATTTT
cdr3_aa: CASSFRSGQNQPQHF

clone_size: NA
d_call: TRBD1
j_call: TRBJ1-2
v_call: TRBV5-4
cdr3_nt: TGTGCCAGCAGCTCAAAGACAGGGGAAGACTACACCTTC
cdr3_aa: CASSSKTGEDYTF

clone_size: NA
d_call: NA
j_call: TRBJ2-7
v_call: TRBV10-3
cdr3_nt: TGTGCCATCAGTGAGGGCAGGGTCTACGAGCAGTACTTC
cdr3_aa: CAISEGRVYEQYF

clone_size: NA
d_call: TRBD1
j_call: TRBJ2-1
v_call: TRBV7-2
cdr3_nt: TGTGCCAGCAGCCGGGACAGACCAACCTACAATGAGCAGTTCTTC
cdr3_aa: CASSRDRPTYNEQFF

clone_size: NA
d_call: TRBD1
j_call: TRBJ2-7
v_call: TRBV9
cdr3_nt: TGTGCCAGCAGCGTAGCGACAGGGAGCTCCTACGAGCAGTACTTC
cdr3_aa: CASSVATGSSYEQYF

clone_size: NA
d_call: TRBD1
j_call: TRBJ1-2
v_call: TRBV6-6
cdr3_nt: TGTGCCAGCACCCAGGGGGCCTACGGGACTTTCTATGGCTACACCTTC
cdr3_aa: CASTQGAYGTFYGYTF

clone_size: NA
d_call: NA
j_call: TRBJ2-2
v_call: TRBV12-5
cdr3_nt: TGTGCTAGTGGTCGACTCAACACCGGGGAGCTGTTTTTT
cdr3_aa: CASGRLNTGELFF